The clone carrying this T cell receptor (beta chain) showed up just once. Its antigen is not identified. Trimming removed 2 bases at V and 0 bases at J, with 11 bases between. CDR1 SGHTA and CDR2 FQGNSA come from the germline V gene. This CDR3 region has 15 residues. This entry comes from a study of OX40 agonist ivuxolimab in advanced cancers. Study-wide results and limits: Blood T cells, both CD4+ and CD8+, expanded clonally by week 6 at 0.1 to 3.0 mg/kg.

TCRdb's table, derived via immunoSEQ multiplex PCR, lists solely in-frame clones and lacks some. The repertoire includes 70,000 to 95,000 clones, around 94% of them detected once, and about a fifth sits in the top ten. The sample here was CD4+ or CD8+ T cells sorted from blood, taken in a trial of the OX40 agonist ivuxolimab. This sequence was found in an adult with an advanced solid tumor such as melanoma, head and neck, liver or kidney cancer. The chain carries TRBV7-2 and TRBJ2-7, with D maybe TRBD2 (5 bases). CDR3 in amino acids: CASSLSYGSSYEQYF. The CDR3, as DNA: TGTGCCAGCAGCTTATCATATGGGAGCTCCTACGAGCAGTACTTC.